These T cell receptor beta chains were read from a single sample in a study of cytomegalovirus exposure and HLA in healthy donors. Profiling relied on immunoSEQ multiplex PCR, and the TCRdb table lists in-frame clones only, not all of them. The sample records roughly 98,000 clones, 81% being singletons. The sample was PBMCs. The receptors were sampled from a man in his forties in good health and CMV-seronegative. The CDR3 runs from the conserved cysteine through the conserved F or W. Each record gives: V gene, J gene, CDR3 protein.

V gene: TRBV7-2
J gene: TRBJ2-3
CDR3 protein: CASSLNQRDTQYF

V gene: TRBV23-1
J gene: TRBJ2-1
CDR3 protein: CASSQSLRGPGPLYEQFF

V gene: TRBV4-3
J gene: TRBJ2-7
CDR3 protein: CASSHSRDSYEQYF

V gene: TRBV4-1
J gene: TRBJ2-5
CDR3 protein: CASSRGTFQETQYF

V gene: TRBV18
J gene: TRBJ2-3
CDR3 protein: CASSPRLAGGTDTQYF

V gene: TRBV5-5
J gene: TRBJ1-1
CDR3 protein: CASSLVGTGNMNTEAFF

V gene: TRBV7-3
J gene: TRBJ2-3
CDR3 protein: CASSGLPSRSTDTQYF

V gene: TRBV19
J gene: TRBJ1-2
CDR3 protein: CASSPGYGRGYTF

V gene: TRBV6-6
J gene: TRBJ2-1
CDR3 protein: CASSYSRDRVTNEQFF

V gene: TRBV5-1
J gene: TRBJ1-1
CDR3 protein: CASSLATGREAFF

V gene: TRBV2
J gene: TRBJ1-1
CDR3 protein: CATRQGANTEAFF

V gene: TRBV25-1
J gene: TRBJ1-2
CDR3 protein: CASTGPSNYGYTF

V gene: TRBV7-2
J gene: TRBJ1-5
CDR3 protein: CASSPGGEPQHF

V gene: TRBV27
J gene: TRBJ1-2
CDR3 protein: CASSSFGVGEYGYTF

V gene: TRBV2
J gene: TRBJ1-6
CDR3 protein: CASSAQGQGVPSPLHF

V gene: TRBV2
J gene: TRBJ1-1
CDR3 protein: CASSNRVGGTEAFF

V gene: TRBV9
J gene: TRBJ1-2
CDR3 protein: CASSVAEGVYGYTF

V gene: TRBV2
J gene: TRBJ2-3
CDR3 protein: CASSLDRGLSDTQYF

V gene: TRBV5-1
J gene: TRBJ1-6
CDR3 protein: CASSPGITGNSPLHF

V gene: TRBV30
J gene: TRBJ2-3
CDR3 protein: CAWSPRGADTQYF